This T cell receptor beta chain was observed in a study of T-cell memory formation after mild COVID-19. Broader study findings: Unconfirmed was the SARS-CoV-2 specificity of second-wave clones that peaked on day 37.

J gave up 6 bases and V 3 bases, and 7 bases lay outside the gene matches. Germline values: CDR1 MGHRA, CDR2 YSYEKL. The CDR3 runs 15 residues. As regards this clonotype: The antigen is unknown.

TCRdb reprocessed the 5' RACE reads with MiXCR, giving one entry per CDR3 protein. Of just over 350,000 distinct CDR3 sequences listed, approximately 15% are singletons. The clonotype was recovered from a man aged 18 to 30 who had mild COVID-19 (a few samples of this study predate the infection). Cell type and time point are not known. Sequenced input: PBMCs or a T cell subset sorted from them (not recorded which). The J gene is TRBJ1-1, the V gene TRBV4-1; 10 bases map to TRBD1. In DNA, the CDR3 is TGCGCCAGCAGCCAGAAGACAGGGGGCTTCTCTGAAGCTTTCTTT. Amino acid sequence: CASSQKTGGFSEAFF.